Listed here are 8 T cell receptor beta chains from one sample, sequenced in a study of human T cells and chemical hapten exposure (dated by TCRdb to about 2021). The sample's time point label is to be understood as: patch test 2, 6 weeks after DPC sensitization. The meaning of the sample's treatment or condition label: therapeutic diphenylcyclopropenone sensitization with weekly scalp DPC. Library creation used RACE. Sequenced on a NextSeq 500. TCRdb itself trimmed the public reads at Q25 with fastp, ran MiXCR and retained productive beta chains. Entries are consolidated by CDR3 protein sequence, retaining the most common genes and DNA. This sample gives a few hundred thousand distinct CDR3 sequences in total; about 6.3% of them show up just once. The ten largest account for around 6% of the sample. Sequenced here: whole blood, sampled in connection with sensitization to the hapten diphenylcyclopropenone (DPC). The receptor set was obtained from a woman aged 18-29 years with alopecia areata. Some clones in this sample may be carry-over from other donors' samples.

This clonotype was seen ten or more times. The chain combines TRBV12-3 or TRBV12-4 with TRBJ1-5, with TRBD1 matching 7 bases. Trimming cost V 4 bases and J 5 bases; bases outside gene matches: 5. The CDR3 contains 14 residues. DNA for the CDR3: TGTGCCAGCAGTTCACACGACAGGGATCAGCCCCAGCATTTT. It specifies CASSSHDRDQPQHF.

This chain uses TRBV20-1 with TRBJ2-5; D could derive from TRBD1 or TRBD2 (5 bases each). Germline V CDR1 and CDR2: DFQATT, SNEGSKA (reference sequence). The CDR3 has 12 amino acids. The ends were cut back, 3 bases at V and 4 bases at J, with 9 bases in the middle. CDR3 nucleotide sequence: TGCAGTGCTAGGCCTGGGGGAGAGACCCAGTACTTC. This translates into CSARPGGETQYF.

This clonotype was counted between two and nine times. The chain joins TRBV6-5 to TRBJ2-1; D is ambiguous. Germline V gives CDR1 MNHEY, CDR2 SVGAGI. V shed 2 bases and J shed 3 bases, with 14 bases lying between them. The CDR3 has 16 amino acids. The CDR3 region has the DNA TGTGCCAGCAGTTACACGGTGGGCCCGTTCTACAATGAGCAGTTCTTC. The encoded protein is CASSYTVGPFYNEQFF.

This clonotype was observed many times. The chain recombines TRBV27 with TRBJ2-7; either TRBD1 or TRBD2 may supply D (5 bases each). Trimming cost V 9 bases and J 1 base, with 16 bases left between them. The CDR3 has 14 amino acids. Looked up from germline, CDR1 is MNHEY and CDR2 is SMNVEV (reference sequence). CDR3 sequence: CASRQGDGSYEQYF. CDR3 nucleotide sequence: TGTGCCAGTCGCCAAGGGGACGGATCCTACGAGCAGTACTTC.

This clonotype was recorded many times. The rearrangement uses TRBV4-1 and TRBJ1-1; D is uncertain. Germline CDR1 is MGHRA and CDR2 is YSYEKL. V lost 2 bases, J lost 3 bases, and 13 bases lay in between. The CDR3 sequence is 15 residues long. This CDR3 is CASSQYWAADTEAFF. For the CDR3, the DNA is TGCGCCAGCAGCCAATACTGGGCCGCGGACACTGAAGCTTTCTTT.

This chain connects TRBV6-5 to TRBJ2-6, with TRBD2 matching over 7 bases. V trimming: 4 bases; J trimming: 2 bases; junction bases outside the gene matches: 8. Germline loops: CDR1 MNHEY, CDR2 SVGAGI. The CDR3 sequence is 17 residues long. CDR3 region: CASSWGLPAAGANVLTF. CDR3 sequence (DNA): TGTGCCAGCAGTTGGGGACTACCCGCGGCTGGGGCCAACGTCCTGACTTTC.

This clonotype came up a few times. The CDR3 bases are TGTGCCAGCAGTTTGTATCCTGAGGCAGGGAGGCGGGCTAATGAAAAACTGTTTTTT. Translation: CASSLYPEAGRRANEKLFF. The chain combines TRBV6-5 with TRBJ1-4; the D gene is possibly TRBD1 (5 bases). Trimming left V 4 bases short and J 3 bases short, with 24 bases between. CDR1 is MNHEY and CDR2 is SVGAGI in the germline V gene. This CDR3 has 19 amino acids.

In this sample, this clonotype turned up many times. This chain connects TRBV28 to TRBJ1-4; no clear D. Trimming pared 2 bases from V and 0 bases from J, leaving 7 bases between. CDR1 is MDHEN, CDR2 SYDVKM, per germline. This CDR3 is built from 15 residues. The CDR3 region is CASSLDQATNEKLFF. The CDR3 DNA sequence: TGTGCCAGCAGTTTAGACCAAGCAACTAATGAAAAACTGTTTTTT.